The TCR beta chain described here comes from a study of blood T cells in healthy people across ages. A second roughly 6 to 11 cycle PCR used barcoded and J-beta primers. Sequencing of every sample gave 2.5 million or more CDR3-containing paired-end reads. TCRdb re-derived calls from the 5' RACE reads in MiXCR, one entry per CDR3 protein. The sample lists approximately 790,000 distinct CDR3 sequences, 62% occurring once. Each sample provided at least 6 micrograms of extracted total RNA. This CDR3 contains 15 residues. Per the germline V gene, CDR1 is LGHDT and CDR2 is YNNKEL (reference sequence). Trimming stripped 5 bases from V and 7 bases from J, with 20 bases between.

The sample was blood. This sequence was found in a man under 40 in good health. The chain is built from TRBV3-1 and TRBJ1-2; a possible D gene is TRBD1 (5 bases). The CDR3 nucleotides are TGTGCCAGCAGCATCCGGAACCAGATCGGGGCTGGCTACACCTTC. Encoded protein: CASSIRNQIGAGYTF.